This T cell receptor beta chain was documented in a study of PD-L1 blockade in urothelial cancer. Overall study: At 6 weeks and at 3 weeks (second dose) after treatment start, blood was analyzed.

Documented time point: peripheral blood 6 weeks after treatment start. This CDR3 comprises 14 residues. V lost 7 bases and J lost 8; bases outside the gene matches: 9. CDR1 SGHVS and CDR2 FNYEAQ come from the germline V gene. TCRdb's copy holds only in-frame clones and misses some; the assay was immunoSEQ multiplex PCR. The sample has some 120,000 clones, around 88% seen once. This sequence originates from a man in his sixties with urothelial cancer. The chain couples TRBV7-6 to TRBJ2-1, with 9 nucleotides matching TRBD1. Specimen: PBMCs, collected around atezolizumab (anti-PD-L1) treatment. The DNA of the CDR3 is TGTGCCAGCACCCAGGGACAGGGTATTGATGAGCAGTTCTTC. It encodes CASTQGQGIDEQFF.